This paragraph reports one T cell receptor (beta chain). Its antigen is unidentified. The donors were adults (healthy and HIV-negative) with no recent acute infections or vaccinations. The sample is drawn from a study of shared clonotypes between healthy human individuals. Points from the study as a whole: Limitation of the genetic and exposure-history diversity represented came from the few donors. Only blood was sampled, and tissue TCR repertoires likely differ from blood ones.

Assay runs were performed at deep level. The data were produced by immunoSEQ multiplex PCR, yet TCRdb's version contains in-frame clones alone and is incomplete. Altogether 450,000 to 500,000 clones are present, over 70% being singletons, with the ten largest covering roughly 13%. V was pared by 0 bases and J by 10 bases, with 13 bases between. Looked up from germline, CDR1 is SGHAT and CDR2 is FQNNGV. CDR3 length: 13 residues. The sequenced material came from PBMCs. The source of this sequence is a woman in her thirties or forties in good health. Some clones in this sample may be carry-over from other donors' samples. V is TRBV11-2 and J is TRBJ2-7, with D perhaps matching TRBD2 (5 bases). The CDR3 region is CASSLDLSGIQYF. The DNA of the CDR3 is TGTGCCAGCAGCTTAGATCTGTCGGGGATACAGTACTTC.